The 21 T cell receptor beta chains below were found in one sample sequenced in a study of cytomegalovirus exposure and HLA in healthy donors. PCR was performed using 60 Vbeta and 13 Jbeta primers. TCRdb's copy holds only in-frame clones and misses some; the assay was immunoSEQ multiplex PCR. The sample holds some 150,000 clones, approximately 67% seen once. Sequences were obtained from PBMCs. Receptors were obtained from a man aged 35-49 years in good health and CMV-seronegative.

The chain uses TRBV7-2 and TRBJ1-2; D is possibly TRBD1 (5 bases). Germline CDR1 SGHTA, CDR2 FQGNSA. The CDR3 length is 13 residues. The ends were cut back, 1 base at V and 7 bases at J, with 10 bases in the middle. Written as DNA, the CDR3 is TGTGCCAGCAGCTTAGGATCAGGGCTTGGCTACACCTTC. It specifies CASSLGSGLGYTF.

J is TRBJ2-3 and V is TRBV19; perhaps TRBD2 as D (5 bases). V gave up 0 bases and J gave up 1 base, with 8 bases separating them. CDR3 length: 15 residues. Germline CDR1 and CDR2: LNHDA and SQIVND (reference sequence). CDR3 DNA sequence: TGTGCCAGTAGTATAGAGAGGCGGGGCACAGATACGCAGTATTTT. Translating it yields CASSIERRGTDTQYF.

The CDR3 reads CASSEIGISGEQYF. CDR3 DNA sequence: TGTGCCAGCAGCGAAATCGGGATCTCGGGAGAGCAGTACTTC. J is TRBJ2-7 and V is TRBV9; D may be TRBD2 (5 bases). Germline CDR1 is SGDLS and CDR2 is YYNGEE. The ends were cut back, 3 bases at V and 7 bases at J, with 17 bases in the middle. This CDR3 has 14 amino acids.

J is TRBJ1-2 and V is TRBV28; the D is unclear. The germline V and J ends were trimmed by 2 bases and 1 base, with 11 bases remaining between them. Germline V lookup: CDR1 MDHEN, CDR2 SYDVKM. This CDR3 region has 15 residues. The DNA of the CDR3 is TGTGCCAGCAGTTTACAGGCCCCAAATAACTATGGCTACACCTTC. Protein product: CASSLQAPNNYGYTF.

This chain links TRBV11-2 with TRBJ2-7; perhaps D is TRBD1 or TRBD2 (6 bases each). The CDR3 extends over 15 amino acids. CDR1 SGHAT and CDR2 FQNNGV come from the germline V gene. V shed 5 bases and J shed 5 bases, with 19 bases lying between them. The CDR3, as DNA: TGTGCCAGCAGCCTAGGGGGGATCGGGAGCAACGAGCAGTACTTC. It encodes CASSLGGIGSNEQYF.

This clone was picked up a small number of times. V and J are TRBV5-1 and TRBJ2-2; a possible D gene is TRBD1 (6 bases). Trimming left V 4 bases short and J 0 bases short, with 13 bases between. Germline V CDR1 and CDR2: SGHRS, YFSETQ. This CDR3 contains 16 residues. CDR3 protein: CASSRTTGSNTGELFF. CDR3 bases: TGCGCCAGCAGCCGGACGACAGGTTCGAACACCGGGGAGCTGTTTTTT.

The chain recombines TRBV10-3 with TRBJ1-1, with D perhaps TRBD1 (5 bases). This CDR3 contains 16 residues. The germline V and J ends were trimmed by 6 bases and 1 base, with 18 bases remaining between them. Germline V gives CDR1 ENHRY, CDR2 SYGVKD. This CDR3 is CAISHHRTTPNTEAFF. The CDR3 DNA follows: TGTGCCATCAGCCATCATAGGACAACGCCGAACACTGAAGCTTTCTTT.

The chain recombines TRBV13 with TRBJ2-5, with D maybe TRBD2 (6 bases). Germline loops: CDR1 PRHDT, CDR2 FYEKMQ (reference sequence). This CDR3 has 16 amino acids. Trimming stripped 4 bases from V and 5 bases from J, with 20 bases between. The CDR3 coding sequence is TGTGCCAGCAGCTCCAGAAGGCTAGCGAGTCCGGAGACCCAGTACTTC. Amino acids: CASSSRRLASPETQYF.

The chain couples TRBV11-2 to TRBJ2-1; 7 positions match TRBD2. Germline CDR1 reads SGHAT; CDR2 reads FQNNGV. The length of the CDR3 is 16 residues. V was clipped by 5 bases and J by 7 bases; unmatched bases: 14. For the CDR3, the DNA is TGTGCCAGCAGCCTCGGGCCTCGGGGGGTGGGAAATGAGCAGTTCTTC. Translating gives CASSLGPRGVGNEQFF.

V and J are TRBV29-1 and TRBJ2-3, with D perhaps TRBD1 (5 bases). This CDR3 has 14 residues. Trimming pared 4 bases from V and 6 bases from J, leaving 17 bases between. Looked up from germline, CDR1 is SQVTM and CDR2 is ANQGSEA. For the CDR3, the DNA is TGCAGCGTTGTTTTCAGGGATCCCCTGGATACGCAGTATTTT. Translating gives CSVVFRDPLDTQYF.

The chain has TRBV6-5 and TRBJ1-1; D uncertain. Germline V gene data show CDR1 as MNHEY and CDR2 as SVGAGI. CDR3 size: 13 residues. The V end lost 4 bases, the J end lost 7 bases, and 13 bases lay between the germline ends. CDR3 region: CASSLPGQLEAFF. The CDR3 nucleotides are TGTGCCAGCAGTTTGCCGGGTCAGCTTGAAGCTTTCTTT.

The chain links TRBV7-2 to TRBJ2-3; D perhaps matches TRBD1 (6 bases). The CDR3 covers 16 residues. V lost 2 bases, J lost 0 bases, and 12 bases lay in between. The germline V gene encodes CDR1 SGHTA and CDR2 FQGNSA. The CDR3 coding sequence is TGTGCCAGCAGCTTAAGGGGGACGGTCAGCACAGATACGCAGTATTTT. Protein: CASSLRGTVSTDTQYF.

The chain joins TRBV5-1 to TRBJ2-5, with D perhaps TRBD1 (5 bases). V shed 0 bases and J shed 3 bases, with 12 bases lying between them. The length of the CDR3 is 15 residues. Germline CDR1 and CDR2: SGHRS and YFSETQ. CDR3 nucleotide sequence: TGCGCCAGCAGCTTGGCCGGTGGCAGGGAAGAGACCCAGTACTTC. It is translated as CASSLAGGREETQYF.

For this clone: At one of its ends the junction is not consistent with the germline gene, which may arise from a read error. The rearrangement joins TRBV7-9 to TRBJ2-7, with 12 bases matching TRBD2. The CDR3 length is 15 residues. CDR1 SEHNR and CDR2 FQNEAQ come from the germline V gene (reference sequence). CDR3: CSSSSTRTSGDEQYF. The CDR3 DNA sequence: TGTTCCAGCAGCTCCACCCGGACTAGCGGGGACGAGCAGTACTTC.

The V and J genes are TRBV6-5 and TRBJ2-3; 11 nucleotides align to TRBD2. With V trimmed by 3 bases and J by 4 bases, 3 bases remained unmatched. CDR1 MNHEY and CDR2 SVGAGI come from the germline V gene. This CDR3 has 15 amino acids. The CDR3: CASSYSGRGPDTQYF. In DNA, the CDR3 is TGTGCCAGCAGTTATAGCGGGAGGGGTCCAGATACGCAGTATTTT.

This chain connects TRBV29-1 to TRBJ1-2; a possible D gene is TRBD1 (5 bases). With 4 bases removed from V and 4 bases from J, the gap between germline ends came to 13 bases. Germline V gene sequence: CDR1 SQVTM, CDR2 ANQGSEA. This CDR3 contains 13 residues. CDR3 protein: CSVGGHDSYGYTF. The CDR3 bases are TGCAGCGTTGGCGGACACGACAGCTATGGCTACACCTTC. The full variable domain, in which reference TRBV29-1 and TRBJ1-2 provide the parts outside the CDR3, is SAVISQKPSRDICQRGTSLTIQCQVDSQVTMMFWYRQQPGQSLTLIATANQGSEATYESGFVIDKFPISRPNLTFSTLTVSNMSPEDSSIYLCSVGGHDSYGYTFGSGTRLTVV.

V is TRBV6-5 and J is TRBJ1-6; 7 positions match TRBD1. CDR1 MNHEY and CDR2 SVGAGI come from the germline V gene. V shed 5 bases, J shed 8 bases, and the junction held 9 bases outside the gene matches. This CDR3 is built from 15 residues. The CDR3 loop is CASSNPWDSHSPLHF. In DNA, the CDR3 is TGTGCCAGCAGTAACCCCTGGGACAGTCATTCACCCCTCCACTTT.

This chain connects TRBV6-1 to TRBJ1-2, with 9 nucleotides matching TRBD1. Germline CDR1 and CDR2: MNHNS and SASEGT. V was pared by 6 bases and J by 4 bases, with 6 bases of the junction left unmatched. The CDR3 runs to 14 residues. In DNA form, the CDR3 reads TGTGCCAGCAGCAGGACAGGGGATGGCTATGGCTACACCTTC. The encoded protein is CASSRTGDGYGYTF.

With regard to this clone: Different DNA sequences within this sample yield the same CDR3. The gene calls are TRBV5-1 and TRBJ2-7; TRBD1 aligns across 8 bases. Germline V lookup: CDR1 SGHRS, CDR2 YFSETQ. The CDR3 runs 14 residues. Unmatched junction bases numbered 4, after V lost 3 bases and J lost 2 bases. The CDR3 DNA sequence: TGCGCCAGCAGCTCTGGGACAGGAGCCTACGAGCAGTACTTC. Translating it yields CASSSGTGAYEQYF.

This clone was observed a handful of times. A junction end diverges from the germline sequence, so it may reflect a read error. The rearrangement uses TRBV27 and TRBJ2-7; tentatively, D is TRBD2 (7 bases). This CDR3 region has 13 residues. CDR1 and CDR2 (germline): MNHEY, SMNVEV (reference sequence). The CDR3 DNA is TGTGCCAGCAGTCCCTGGGCAGGGGAGGGCCAACACTTC. Residues: CASSPWAGEGQHF.

DNA for the CDR3: TGTGCCAGCAGCTTGACACGGCGGCCGTACACTGAAGCTTTCTTT. Translation: CASSLTRRPYTEAFF. The chain employs TRBV5-8 and TRBJ1-1; unclear D gene. CDR1 and CDR2 (germline): SGHTS, YDEGEE. The ends were cut back, 1 base at V and 3 bases at J, with 13 bases in the middle. This CDR3 is built from 15 residues.